The 17 T cell receptor beta chains in this list originate from one sample, sequenced in a study of blood T cell repertoires in COVID-19. The data were produced by immunoSEQ multiplex PCR, yet TCRdb's version contains in-frame clones alone and is incomplete. Altogether 250,000 or so clones are present, 80% to 90% being singletons, with the ten largest covering 8.8%. The sample taken for sequencing was PBMCs or T cells enriched from blood (not recorded which). These receptors originate from a man between 35 and 55 years old who had recovered from COVID-19.

The J gene is TRBJ1-4, the V gene TRBV28; the match to TRBD1 covers 7 bases. The CDR3 is made up of 16 amino acids. The V gene end was trimmed by 3 bases and the J gene end by 7 bases; junction bases not matched to a gene: 11. Germline values: CDR1 MDHEN, CDR2 SYDVKM. The CDR3 is CASSLRRGLVSEKLFF. The CDR3 DNA reads TGTGCCAGCAGTTTGAGGAGGGGGCTTGTTAGTGAAAAACTGTTTTTT.

The rearrangement links TRBV5-1 to TRBJ1-4, with D unresolved. Trimming took 0 bases from V and 3 from J, leaving 9 bases between them. Germline V gene data show CDR1 as SGHRS and CDR2 as YFSETQ. This CDR3 is built from 15 residues. CDR3 in DNA: TGCGCCAGCAGCTTGGATGTGACTGCTAATGAAAAACTGTTTTTT. Its translation: CASSLDVTANEKLFF.

The chain links TRBV7-2 to TRBJ2-4; 7 bases agree with TRBD1. The CDR3 has 15 residues. In germline, CDR1 is SGHTA, CDR2 FQGNSA. V was clipped by 7 bases and J by 0 bases; unmatched bases: 6. The CDR3 coding sequence is TGTGCCAGCACCGCGAGACAGGGAGCCAAAAACATTCAGTACTTC. This translates into CASTARQGAKNIQYF.

V and J are TRBV11-3 and TRBJ2-3; TRBD1 matches 8 bases. Losses at the gene ends were 1 base for V and 6 bases for J; bases not matched to a gene: 6. The CDR3 runs 15 residues. Germline CDR1 reads SGHNT; CDR2 reads YENEEA. The CDR3 DNA follows: TGTGCCAGCAGCTTAGCGGCCAGGGGGCCTGATACGCAGTATTTT. This encodes CASSLAARGPDTQYF.

The rearrangement uses TRBV23-1 and TRBJ1-4, with TRBD1 as a possible D gene (6 bases). TRBV23-1 is reported as an ORF; its role is uncertain. The CDR3 contains 18 residues. Trimming cost V 6 bases and J 0 bases, with 20 bases left between them. The CDR3 spells CASSKKTDRRPTNEKLFF. The CDR3 DNA reads TGCGCCAGCAGCAAGAAGACCGACAGGAGACCAACTAATGAAAAACTGTTTTTT.

The rearrangement uses TRBV5-1 and TRBJ1-2; maybe TRBD1 (5 bases). The CDR3 runs 14 residues. V lost 4 bases and J lost 2, with 12 bases in between. Germline loops: CDR1 SGHRS, CDR2 YFSETQ. The CDR3 loop is CASSAGPGNYGYTF. In DNA form, the CDR3 reads TGCGCCAGCAGCGCGGGACCGGGGAACTATGGCTACACCTTC.

This chain joins TRBV7-2 and TRBJ1-2; 8 bases fit TRBD1. The V and J ends lost 4 bases and 4 bases, in that order; junction bases with no gene match: 8. CDR1 and CDR2 (germline): SGHTA, FQGNSA. The length of the CDR3 is 15 residues. The chain's CDR3 is CASSSDGTGTYGYTF. The DNA of the CDR3 is TGTGCCAGCAGCTCAGACGGGACAGGCACCTATGGCTACACCTTC.

This chain joins TRBV5-1 and TRBJ2-3; 7 bases match TRBD1. The junction had 18 bases not matched to a gene; V was cut back by 3 bases and J by 5 bases. Germline V gene lookup returns CDR1 SGHRS and CDR2 YFSETQ. The CDR3 has 18 residues. The CDR3 is CASSSTGTVRSPKDTQYF. The CDR3 bases are TGCGCCAGCAGCTCCACCGGGACAGTAAGATCCCCCAAAGATACGCAGTATTTT.

This rearrangement joins TRBV6-5 to TRBJ2-1; 7 bases match TRBD1. V gave up 2 bases and J gave up 6 bases; unmatched junction bases: 10. The CDR3 spans 16 residues. Germline loops: CDR1 MNHEY, CDR2 SVGAGI. The CDR3 DNA follows: TGTGCCAGCAGTTACAGCGGCAGGGGGTTCTTCAATGAGCAGTTCTTC. Translation gives CASSYSGRGFFNEQFF.

This sequence joins TRBV3-1 (or the pseudogene TRBV3-2) and TRBJ1-2, with 9 bases lining up with TRBD1. The CDR3 has 15 residues. Germline V gene data show CDR1 as LGHDT and CDR2 as YNNKEL (reference sequence). The ends lost 4 bases at V and 6 bases at J; junction bases unmatched: 9. CDR3 sequence reads: CASSPIGTGRNGYTF. For the CDR3, the DNA is TGTGCCAGCAGCCCCATCGGGACAGGGAGGAATGGCTACACCTTC.

The J gene is TRBJ2-1, the V gene TRBV19; a weak D match, TRBD1 (6 bases). V lost 3 bases to trimming and J lost 0 bases, with 9 bases between them. This CDR3 spans 15 amino acids. Germline-derived CDR1 and CDR2 are LNHDA and SQIVND (reference sequence). The CDR3 here is CASSILGGSYNEQFF. CDR3 coding DNA: TGTGCCAGTAGTATCCTAGGGGGCTCCTACAATGAGCAGTTCTTC.

The chain employs TRBV12-5 and TRBJ1-1; 10 nucleotides agree with TRBD1. V shed 2 bases, J shed 2 bases, and the junction held 2 bases outside the gene matches. Germline V gene lookup returns CDR1 LGHNT and CDR2 FRNRAP. The length of the CDR3 is 15 residues. CDR3 sequence reads: CASGLRDRGNTEAFF. DNA of the CDR3: TGTGCTAGTGGTTTGAGGGACAGGGGTAACACTGAAGCTTTCTTT.

The count of this clone is one. This rearrangement joins TRBV5-1 to TRBJ2-1; 11 bases are shared with TRBD1. The trim removed 4 bases at V and 7 bases at J, leaving 7 bases unmatched. This CDR3 is 15 amino acids long. Per germline, CDR1 SGHRS and CDR2 YFSETQ. The CDR3: CASSMRTGGVNEQFF. For the CDR3, the DNA is TGCGCCAGCAGCATGAGGACAGGGGGCGTAAATGAGCAGTTCTTC. Together with reference TRBV5-1 and TRBJ2-1, the CDR3 gives the full variable domain: KAGVTQTPRYLIKTRGQQVTLSCSPISGHRSVSWYQQTPGQGLQFLFEYFSETQRNKGNFPGRFSGRQFSNSRSEMNVSTLELGDSALYLCASSMRTGGVNEQFFGPGTRLTVL.

The sample holds one count of this clone. The V call is TRBV7-3, the J call TRBJ2-1, with a weak D call TRBD2 (6 bases). The CDR3 length is 15 residues. CDR1 and CDR2 from the germline V gene are SGHTA and FQGTGA. V lost 6 bases and J lost 9, with 21 bases in between. The CDR3: CASRPYRDSGGEQFF. The CDR3 DNA reads as TGTGCCAGCAGACCTTACCGGGACTCTGGGGGTGAGCAGTTCTTC.

This chain connects TRBV5-5 to TRBJ2-5, with D possibly TRBD1 on 7 matching bases. The CDR3 is 18 residues long. Germline V CDR1 and CDR2: SGHKS, YYEKEE (reference sequence). The V gene lost 2 bases and the J gene lost 5 bases, with 25 bases spanning the gap. The CDR3 sequence is CASSFYPLTGYLAETQYF. CDR3 nucleotide sequence: TGTGCCAGCAGCTTTTACCCTTTGACAGGGTACCTAGCGGAGACCCAGTACTTC.

V usage is TRBV7-9 and J usage is TRBJ1-1; D is unclear. Trimming pared 1 base from V and 0 bases from J, leaving 9 bases between. CDR1 is SEHNR and CDR2 is FQNEAQ in the germline V gene (reference sequence). The CDR3 runs to 15 residues. CDR3 amino acids: CASSLVTLMNTEAFF. CDR3 coding DNA: TGTGCCAGCAGCTTAGTGACACTTATGAACACTGAAGCTTTCTTT.

The chain links TRBV7-9 to TRBJ1-1, with D possibly matching TRBD1 (6 bases). The CDR3 covers 13 residues. The germline CDR1 and CDR2 sequences are SEHNR and FQNEAQ (reference sequence). Trimming stripped 4 bases from V and 1 base from J, with 7 bases between. In DNA, the CDR3 is TGTGCCAGCAGCTCGACAGGGAACACTGAAGCTTTCTTT. Its protein product is CASSSTGNTEAFF.